The clone carrying this T cell receptor (beta chain) was counted between two and nine times. What it binds is not known. PCR involved 60 Vbeta and 13 Jbeta primers. Generated by immunoSEQ multiplex PCR, the TCRdb table keeps only in-frame clones and is missing some. The table includes fewer than 250,000 clones, 75% to 80% detected once. This sample is drawn from a study of cytomegalovirus exposure and HLA in healthy donors. Trimming pared 2 bases from V and 2 bases from J, leaving 6 bases between. CDR1 SGHAT and CDR2 FQNNGV come from the germline V gene. The CDR3 runs 13 residues. General study findings and limits: By a later analysis, the bulk of CMV-associated TCR beta chains appeared HLA-restricted.

The sequence came from a young woman in good health and CMV-seropositive. Material for sequencing was PBMCs. The chain carries TRBV11-2 and TRBJ2-5; D is undetermined. As DNA, the CDR3 is TGTGCCAGCAGCTTATGGAGACAAGAGACCCAGTACTTC. This sequence encodes CASSLWRQETQYF.